The T cell receptor (beta chain) described here comes from a study of shared clonotypes between healthy human individuals. V gave up 1 base and J gave up 0 bases, with 7 bases separating them. Germline V gives CDR1 PRHDT, CDR2 FYEKMQ (reference sequence). This CDR3 contains 15 residues. In the source study's methods: Because ImmunoSEQ provided only junction sequences with no quality scores, the filtering differed. Method: immunoSEQ multiplex PCR; TCRdb's copy keeps in-frame clones and lacks some. V, J and clone size reflect that table, while D and trimming were determined from the DNA. Counted here are 2,500,000 or so clones, approximately 92% occurring once; the ten biggest clones make up under 0.15%.

This rearrangement joins TRBV13 to TRBJ1-3; D is unresolved. The sequenced material came from naive CD4+ T cells sorted from blood. The subset denotes: CD45RA+ positively selected. The origin of this receptor is a man younger than 35 in good health. The DNA of the CDR3 is TGTGCCAGCAGCTTAGTCGGGAGCTCTGGAAACACCATATATTTT. It is translated as CASSLVGSSGNTIYF.